Presented here are 23 T cell receptor beta chains from one specimen sequenced in a study of shared clonotypes between healthy human individuals. Generated by immunoSEQ multiplex PCR, the TCRdb table keeps only in-frame clones and is missing some. The sample has roughly 660,000 clones; 90% are singletons. The specimen was memory CD8+ T cells from PBMCs. Described subset: CD45RO+ cells pooled with CCR7-negative TemRA cells. The receptors come from a man between 18 and 35 years old in good health. Some clones in this sample may be carry-over from other donors' samples.

The CDR3 spells CASSLHLRRGERNTGELFF. The CDR3 DNA sequence: TGTGCCAGCAGCCTTCACCTCCGACGTGGGGAGAGGAACACCGGGGAGCTGTTTTTT. The J gene is TRBJ2-2, the V gene TRBV7-2; TRBD2 might be the D (5 bases). Trimming cost V 5 bases and J 1 base, with 23 bases left between them. Looked up from germline, CDR1 is SGHTA and CDR2 is FQGNSA. CDR3 size: 19 residues.

The chain has TRBV6-6 and TRBJ2-7, with a weak D call TRBD2 (5 bases). The CDR3 runs 13 residues. Germline V gene sequence: CDR1 MNHNY, CDR2 SVGAGI (reference sequence). V lost 7 bases and J 3 bases, leaving 13 bases between the germline ends. The CDR3 nucleotides read TGTGCCAGCACCCCTAGCCCTAACTACGAGCAGTACTTC. Translation gives CASTPSPNYEQYF.

The V call is TRBV13, the J call TRBJ1-3, with unresolved D. Germline CDR1 PRHDT, CDR2 FYEKMQ (reference sequence). The V end lost 5 bases, the J end lost 2 bases, and 13 bases lay between the germline ends. There are 15 residues in the CDR3. The CDR3 region is CASSPPNGAGNTIYF. CDR3 in DNA: TGTGCCAGCAGCCCCCCCAACGGGGCTGGAAACACCATATATTTT.

The chain recombines TRBV28 with TRBJ2-1, with D perhaps being TRBD1 or TRBD2 (5 bases each). The germline V gene has CDR1 MDHEN and CDR2 SYDVKM. This CDR3 comprises 14 residues. V lost 6 bases and J 1 base, leaving 10 bases between the germline ends. This chain's CDR3 is CASSRDGSYNEQFF. CDR3 DNA sequence: TGTGCCAGCAGCAGGGACGGGTCCTACAATGAGCAGTTCTTC.

The rearrangement uses TRBV27 and TRBJ1-3; 7 nucleotides agree with TRBD1. Germline V lookup: CDR1 MNHEY, CDR2 SMNVEV (reference sequence). The CDR3 is made up of 16 amino acids. V lost 4 bases and J lost 0; bases outside the gene matches: 6. For the CDR3, the DNA is TGTGCCAGCAGTTCCCTAGGGACAGCCTCTGGAAACACCATATATTTT. It codes for CASSSLGTASGNTIYF.

Note on this clone: Other DNA sequences from this sample encode an identical CDR3 as well. The chain joins TRBV28 to TRBJ2-3; TRBD2 matches 9 bases. The CDR3 extends over 15 amino acids. Germline loops: CDR1 MDHEN, CDR2 SYDVKM. Unmatched junction bases numbered 1, after V lost 3 bases and J lost 0 bases. The CDR3 nucleotides read TGTGCCAGCAGTTTCCTAGCGGGGAGCACAGATACGCAGTATTTT. Protein product: CASSFLAGSTDTQYF.

The chain recombines TRBV13 with TRBJ1-3, with a possible D match to TRBD1 (6 bases). The germline CDR1 and CDR2 sequences are PRHDT and FYEKMQ (reference sequence). The CDR3 covers 17 residues. The V end was cut by 5 bases, the J end by 4 bases, with 21 bases between. The CDR3 DNA reads as TGTGCCAGCAGCCGGGGAAGGGGGGCTAGTATAGGAAACACCATATATTTT. Encoded protein: CASSRGRGASIGNTIYF.

The chain has TRBV2 and TRBJ2-3; 11 bases are a match to TRBD2. V shed 7 bases, J shed 2 bases, and the junction held 5 bases outside the gene matches. The CDR3 covers 15 residues. Germline V gene sequence: CDR1 SNHLY, CDR2 FYNNEI. CDR3 loop: CASIPTSGTTDTQYF. Here the CDR3 DNA reads TGTGCCAGCATCCCGACTAGCGGGACCACAGATACGCAGTATTTT.

Here the CDR3 reads CATSRAAGRTNYGYTF. The CDR3 region has the DNA TGTGCCACCAGCAGAGCCGCCGGACGGACTAACTATGGCTACACCTTC. The V call is TRBV15, the J call TRBJ1-2, with no clear D. V lost 1 base and J lost 0, with 12 bases in between. The CDR3 extends over 16 amino acids. Germline V CDR1 and CDR2: LNHNV, YYDKDF (reference sequence).

The J gene is TRBJ2-1, the V gene TRBV19, with D hard to call. This CDR3 comprises 15 residues. V dropped 3 bases and J dropped 0 bases, with 9 bases sitting between them. Germline V CDR1 and CDR2: LNHDA, SQIVND (reference sequence). DNA for the CDR3: TGTGCCAGTAGTATTGGCGCTAGCTCCTACAATGAGCAGTTCTTC. As protein: CASSIGASSYNEQFF.

V usage is TRBV4-1 and J usage is TRBJ2-6; weak D call: TRBD2 (5 bases). The germline V and J ends were trimmed by 4 bases and 3 bases, with 16 bases remaining between them. Germline-derived CDR1 and CDR2 are MGHRA and YSYEKL. The CDR3 extends over 17 amino acids. CDR3 sequence (DNA): TGCGCCAGCAGCCTAAAGTCCTCGGGAAGTGGGGCCAACGTCCTGACTTTC. Translation gives CASSLKSSGSGANVLTF.

This chain joins TRBV11-2 and TRBJ2-3; D is unclear. The CDR3 runs 15 residues. Trimming stripped 5 bases from V and 2 bases from J, with 14 bases between. In germline, CDR1 is SGHAT, CDR2 FQNNGV. The CDR3 sequence is CASSTTRISTDTQYF. For the CDR3, the DNA is TGTGCCAGCAGCACCACGCGGATATCCACAGATACGCAGTATTTT. The variable domain in full, with the rest retrieved from reference TRBV11-2 and TRBJ2-3, is EAGVAQSPRYKIIEKRQSVAFWCNPISGHATLYWYQQILGQGPKLLIQFQNNGVVDDSQLPKDRFSAERLKGVDSTLKIQPAKLEDSAVYLCASSTTRISTDTQYFGPGTRLTVL.

The chain links TRBV7-8 to TRBJ1-5; tentative D call: TRBD1 (6 bases). Trimming removed 5 bases from V and 0 bases from J, with 11 bases in between. The germline CDR1 and CDR2 sequences are SGHVS and FQNEAQ. CDR3 length: 15 amino acids. CDR3 bases: TGTGCCAGCAGCGCCGAGGACAGTAGCAATCAGCCCCAGCATTTT. Translating gives CASSAEDSSNQPQHF.

Details on this clone: Other DNA sequences from this sample encode an identical CDR3 as well. The chain joins TRBV27 to TRBJ2-2; 7 nucleotides agree with TRBD2. Trimming took 1 base from V and 1 from J; bases not matched to a gene: 0. CDR1 is MNHEY and CDR2 is SMNVEV in the germline V gene (reference sequence). The CDR3 runs to 15 residues. The CDR3 bases are TGTGCCAGCAGTTTATTAGCGGGGAACACCGGGGAGCTGTTTTTT. Amino acids: CASSLLAGNTGELFF.

The rearrangement joins TRBV6-1 to TRBJ2-6; no firm D call. From germline, CDR1 is MNHNS and CDR2 SASEGT. V shed 4 bases and J shed 0 bases, with 10 bases lying between them. This CDR3 has 16 amino acids. The CDR3 nucleotides are TGTGCCAGCAGTGGTAGCCTTAACTCTGGGGCCAACGTCCTGACTTTC. Protein product: CASSGSLNSGANVLTF.

The chain employs TRBV30 and TRBJ1-2; unclear D gene. Germline V gene lookup returns CDR1 GTSNPN and CDR2 SVGIG (reference sequence). This CDR3 has 12 residues. The germline V and J ends were trimmed by 4 bases and 6 bases, with 12 bases remaining between them. The CDR3 here is CAWTTSGNGYTF. The CDR3 DNA reads TGTGCCTGGACAACCTCGGGAAATGGCTACACCTTC.

CDR3 sequence (DNA): TGTGCCAGTAGTACCGGACCTATAGGCGAGCAGTACTTC. This translates into CASSTGPIGEQYF. The genes are TRBV19 and TRBJ2-7; D is ambiguous. Per the germline V gene, CDR1 is LNHDA and CDR2 is SQIVND (reference sequence). The CDR3 has 13 amino acids. Trimming removed 4 bases from V and 6 bases from J, with 13 bases in between.

V and J are TRBV7-2 and TRBJ1-1; D is uncertain. Germline CDR1 SGHTA, CDR2 FQGNSA. The CDR3 sequence is 13 residues long. Trimming cost V 5 bases and J 4 bases, with 11 bases left between them. For the CDR3, the DNA is TGTGCCAGCAGCCTCGGGAGGTTCACTGAAGCTTTCTTT. It codes for CASSLGRFTEAFF.

A word on this clone: Germline and junction disagree at one end, which may indicate a read error. The chain recombines TRBV7-9 with TRBJ1-2, with 8 bases lining up with TRBD1. The CDR3 extends over 15 amino acids. CDR1 is SEHNR and CDR2 is FQNEAQ in the germline V gene (reference sequence). CDR3 in amino acids: CASSQEIQGAYGYTF. CDR3 sequence (DNA): TGCGCCAGCAGCCAAGAGATTCAGGGGGCCTATGGCTACACCTTC.

Only a few counts were recorded for this clone. The genes are TRBV30 and TRBJ1-1, with unresolved D. In germline, CDR1 is GTSNPN, CDR2 SVGIG (reference sequence). Trimming stripped 4 bases from V and 1 base from J, with 19 bases between. There are 16 residues in the CDR3. The CDR3, as DNA: TGTGCCTGGAAGGTCCAAGGCCTCCTCGGGAACACTGAAGCTTTCTTT. It yields the protein CAWKVQGLLGNTEAFF.

The rearrangement links TRBV5-1 to TRBJ2-1; 9 bases map to TRBD1. The length of the CDR3 is 16 residues. The germline V gene has CDR1 SGHRS and CDR2 YFSETQ. After removal of 7 bases from V and 7 bases from J, the junction contained 15 bases not matched to a gene. CDR3 loop: CASETRGTGNPNEQFF. CDR3 bases: TGCGCCAGCGAAACGAGAGGGACAGGGAATCCTAATGAGCAGTTCTTC. Full variable domain (rest looked up from reference TRBV5-1 and TRBJ2-1): KAGVTQTPRYLIKTRGQQVTLSCSPISGHRSVSWYQQTPGQGLQFLFEYFSETQRNKGNFPGRFSGRQFSNSRSEMNVSTLELGDSALYLCASETRGTGNPNEQFFGPGTRLTVL.

On this clone: Other DNA sequences within the sample encode an identical CDR3. The rearrangement uses TRBV7-9 and TRBJ1-5; unclear D gene. From germline, CDR1 is SEHNR and CDR2 FQNEAQ (reference sequence). V lost 5 bases to trimming and J lost 4 bases, with 6 bases between them. There are 12 residues in the CDR3. The CDR3 sequence: CASSLLNQPQHF. Here the CDR3 DNA reads TGTGCCAGCAGCCTATTAAATCAGCCCCAGCATTTT.

The gene calls are TRBV5-8 and TRBJ1-4; 7 bases match TRBD1. V dropped 2 bases and J dropped 8; count of bases not matched to a gene: 12. Germline V gene data show CDR1 as SGHTS and CDR2 as YDEGEE. This CDR3 comprises 16 residues. For the CDR3, the DNA is TGTGCCAGCAGCTTAGGTCTGACAGGGCTTCGCGAAAAACTGTTTTTT. Its translation is CASSLGLTGLREKLFF.